A selection of T cell receptor beta chains follows, all from one sample in a study of cytomegalovirus exposure and HLA in healthy donors. TCRdb's copy holds only in-frame clones and misses some; the assay was immunoSEQ multiplex PCR. The sample carries about 64,000 clones, approximately 83% recorded once. The sequencing input was PBMCs. These receptors came from a female donor in good health and CMV-seronegative. Both conserved end residues are part of each CDR3. Each record gives: CDR3 length, J gene, V gene, clone size, D gene, CDR3 protein, CDR3 DNA. D genes are given only for firm matches. A clone size is listed for some rows: how often the clone was seen (once, few, many), or a class if it is expanded.

19,TRBJ2-1,TRBV28,few,TRBD2,CASSPIWARGLAGRNEQFF,TGTGCCAGCAGTCCTATCTGGGCCCGTGGACTAGCGGGAAGGAATGAGCAGTTCTTC
16,TRBJ1-2,TRBV28,once,NA,CASSYTTGTLLWGYTF,TGTGCCAGCAGTTACACCACCGGGACACTCCTTTGGGGCTACACCTTC
16,TRBJ2-3,TRBV5-1,NA,TRBD1,CASSTRGPESTDTQYF,TGCGCCAGCAGCACCAGGGGGCCAGAGAGCACAGATACGCAGTATTTT
13,TRBJ2-7,TRBV28,NA,NA,CASSIGTAYEQYF,TGTGCCAGCAGTATCGGGACTGCCTACGAGCAGTACTTC
14,TRBJ2-5,TRBV5-5,NA,NA,CASSLRSPGETQYF,TGTGCCAGCAGCTTGAGGTCTCCGGGTGAGACCCAGTACTTC
13,TRBJ1-2,TRBV6-5,NA,TRBD1,CASRPGTAYGYTF,TGTGCCAGCAGACCAGGGACAGCTTATGGCTACACCTTC
16,TRBJ2-7,TRBV9,once,TRBD2,CASSAGGTSGGYEQYF,TGTGCCAGCAGCGCTGGAGGGACTAGCGGGGGGTACGAGCAGTACTTC
13,TRBJ1-5,TRBV30,NA,TRBD1,CASDAGGGQPQHF,TGTGCCTCCGATGCAGGGGGAGGTCAGCCCCAGCATTTT
12,TRBJ1-5,TRBV30,NA,NA,CAWSVGGQPQHF,TGTGCCTGGAGTGTAGGGGGTCAGCCCCAGCATTTT
13,TRBJ2-1,TRBV11-2,NA,NA,CASSLVRDNEQFF,TGTGCCAGCAGCTTAGTCAGGGACAATGAGCAGTTCTTC
15,TRBJ2-3,TRBV10-3,NA,NA,CAISAAESSTDTQYF,TGTGCCATCAGTGCGGCGGAGTCTAGCACAGATACGCAGTATTTT
13,TRBJ2-5,TRBV4-1,few,NA,CASSKTGSETQYF,TGCGCCAGCAGCAAAACAGGGTCAGAGACCCAGTACTTC
16,TRBJ1-2,TRBV7-9,once,NA,CASMKTGGTLNYGYTF,TGTGCCAGCATGAAGACGGGAGGCACTCTTAACTATGGCTACACCTTC
17,TRBJ2-3,TRBV18,NA,TRBD2,CASSPTGLAGSTDTQYF,TGTGCCAGCTCACCGACCGGACTAGCGGGGAGCACAGATACGCAGTATTTT
14,TRBJ2-2,TRBV6-1,NA,NA,CASSRGKNTGELFF,TGTGCCAGCTCCCGGGGGAAGAACACCGGGGAGCTGTTTTTT
16,TRBJ2-7,TRBV6-6,NA,TRBD2,CASSRGLAGTSYEQYF,TGTGCCAGCAGTAGAGGACTAGCGGGAACCTCCTACGAGCAGTACTTC
15,TRBJ2-7,TRBV10-3,few,TRBD1,CAISVTGGVSYEQYF,TGTGCCATCAGTGTCACAGGGGGCGTTTCCTACGAGCAGTACTTC
16,TRBJ2-1,TRBV6-1,few,NA,CASSDVGGERRLEQFF,TGTGCCAGCAGTGACGTGGGTGGAGAGCGAAGGCTAGAACAGTTCTTC
13,TRBJ2-6,TRBV6-5,NA,NA,CASSYSGANGLTF,TGTGCCAGCAGTTACTCTGGGGCCAACGGCCTGACTTTC
14,TRBJ1-6,TRBV30,NA,NA,CACSYSSYNSPLHF,TGTGCCTGTTCGTATAGCTCCTATAATTCACCCCTCCACTTT
13,TRBJ1-5,TRBV10-3,NA,NA,CAISVQENQPQHF,TGTGCCATCAGCGTACAGGAAAATCAGCCCCAGCATTTT
14,TRBJ2-5,TRBV7-7,NA,TRBD2,CASSPTSGKETQYF,TGTGCTAGCAGCCCGACTAGCGGGAAAGAGACCCAGTACTTC
16,TRBJ2-1,TRBV25-1,NA,NA,CASSEGGAGRTNEQFF,TGTGCCAGCAGTGAAGGTGGGGCGGGACGTACTAATGAGCAGTTCTTC
17,TRBJ1-3,TRBV7-9,NA,NA,CASSLLGTTTSGNTIYF,TGTGCCAGCAGCCTGTTAGGGACAACTACCTCTGGAAACACCATATATTTT
16,TRBJ2-3,TRBV19,NA,TRBD2,CASSIPSGDPTDTQYF,TGTGCCAGTAGTATACCGAGCGGGGATCCCACAGATACGCAGTATTTT
13,TRBJ2-7,TRBV4-2,NA,NA,CASSQGQGVEQYF,TGTGCCAGCAGCCAAGGTCAGGGCGTCGAGCAGTACTTC
14,TRBJ1-6,TRBV6-6,few,NA,CASSWDTYNSPLHF,TGTGCCAGCAGCTGGGACACCTATAATTCACCCCTCCACTTT
16,TRBJ2-7,TRBV5-1,NA,TRBD2,CASSLQGLAGEYEQYF,TGCGCCAGCAGCTTGCAGGGACTAGCGGGGGAATACGAGCAGTACTTC
15,TRBJ2-3,TRBV11-2,NA,TRBD2,CASSPSGGLTDTQYF,TGTGCCAGCAGCCCAAGCGGGGGCCTCACAGATACGCAGTATTTT
14,TRBJ1-5,TRBV7-2,NA,NA,CASATRGGGQPQHF,TGTGCCAGCGCAACCCGTGGGGGCGGTCAGCCCCAGCATTTT
16,TRBJ1-6,TRBV28,NA,NA,CASSLQGNSYNSPLHF,TGTGCCAGCAGCCTACAGGGTAACTCCTATAATTCACCCCTCCACTTT
12,TRBJ2-1,TRBV6-1,NA,TRBD2,CASSLAEVLRFF,TGTGCCAGCAGTCTAGCGGAGGTACTTCGGTTCTTC
12,TRBJ2-7,TRBV30,NA,TRBD1,CAWSRTGYEQYF,TGTGCCTGGAGTAGGACAGGCTACGAGCAGTACTTC
15,TRBJ2-7,TRBV6-5,NA,TRBD2,CASSYEASGPYEQYF,TGTGCCAGCAGTTACGAAGCTAGCGGCCCCTACGAGCAGTACTTC
16,TRBJ2-3,TRBV18,NA,TRBD2,CASSSQAGGRADTQYF,TGTGCCAGCTCATCGCAAGCGGGGGGGCGCGCAGATACGCAGTATTTT
15,TRBJ2-3,TRBV2,NA,TRBD2,CASSLGAGGGDTQYF,TGTGCCAGCTCCCTGGGGGCGGGGGGAGGAGATACGCAGTATTTT
11,TRBJ1-2,TRBV6-6,NA,NA,CASGGNYGYTF,TGTGCCAGCGGGGGGAACTATGGCTACACCTTC
12,TRBJ1-2,TRBV9,NA,TRBD1,CASSPGGTGYTF,TGTGCCAGCAGCCCAGGGGGAACTGGCTACACCTTC
17,TRBJ1-5,TRBV7-8,NA,TRBD1,CASSSRQGGVSDQPQHF,TGTGCCAGCAGCTCCAGACAGGGTGGGGTCTCGGACCAGCCCCAGCATTTT
15,TRBJ2-3,TRBV4-3,NA,TRBD2,CASSLQGRALDTQYF,TGCGCCAGCAGCCTCCAAGGGAGGGCCTTAGATACGCAGTATTTT
15,TRBJ1-1,TRBV6-5,once,NA,CASGGGRLGGTEAFF,TGTGCCAGCGGGGGTGGGAGGTTGGGGGGCACTGAAGCTTTCTTT
13,TRBJ1-2,TRBV29-1,NA,NA,CSVEPSRGYGYTF,TGCAGCGTCGAACCAAGCAGGGGCTATGGCTACACCTTC